A single T cell receptor (beta chain) is shown here with its context. A much more abundant neighbour one base away suggests this may be a read error. Production of TCR beta cDNA used 400 to 650 ng total RNA together with a constant-region primer. Slightly modified ARM-PCR with three nested multiplex PCR rounds yielded TCR beta libraries. For around 9 cycles apiece, the opening two PCR rounds ran with TRBV1-TRBV30 forward primers and a C-beta reverse primer. TCRdb reprocessed the multiplex PCR reads with MiXCR, giving one entry per CDR3 protein. The sample contains 95,000 to 150,000 distinct CDR3 sequences, approximately 68% of which appear only once. This entry is derived from a study of tumor-infiltrating lymphocytes in primary liver carcinoma. The CDR3 contains 12 residues. Looked up from germline, CDR1 is PRHDT and CDR2 is FYEKMQ (reference sequence). Each 20-30 mg portion of unsorted bulk tissue served as the source for co-extraction of RNA and DNA.

The clonotype comes from a woman in her fifties or sixties with primary liver carcinoma and hepatitis B virus infection. The sequenced sample was tumor-adjacent normal liver tissue. The genes are TRBV13 and TRBJ1-1; D uncertain. CDR3: CASRGLGTEDFF. CDR3 DNA sequence: TGTGCCAGCAGGGGTCTGGGAACTGAAGATTTCTTT.